This T cell receptor (beta chain) appears in the sequencing data of a study of siplizumab effects on memory and regulatory T cells. The CDR3 is 11 residues long. Germline V gene lookup returns CDR1 SGHNT and CDR2 YYREEE (reference sequence). V dropped 4 bases and J dropped 16 bases, with 15 bases sitting between them. Generated by immunoSEQ multiplex PCR, the TCRdb table keeps only in-frame clones and is missing some. Here the sample spans tens of thousands of clones, around 96% being singletons. Sequencing used naive CD8+ T cells sorted from blood. The clonotype originates from a human donor in good health. The V and J genes are TRBV5-4 and TRBJ2-1; tentatively, D is TRBD1 (6 bases). DNA for the CDR3: TGTGCCAGCAGCCAGGACAGCCTCCAATTCTTC. This translates into CASSQDSLQFF.